Following are 12 T cell receptor beta chains from one sample sequenced in a study of shared clonotypes between healthy human individuals. Generated by immunoSEQ multiplex PCR, the TCRdb table keeps only in-frame clones and is missing some. The sample records approximately 500,000 clones, approximately 95% being singletons. Sequencing used naive CD4+ T cells sorted from blood. Subset meaning: CD45RA+ positively selected. These receptors originate from a woman aged 25 to 39 in good health.

V usage is TRBV4-2 and J usage is TRBJ1-2, with 7 bases identical to TRBD1. The length of the CDR3 is 15 residues. After removal of 1 base from V and 2 bases from J, the junction contained 4 bases not matched to a gene. CDR1 LGHNA and CDR2 YNFKEQ come from the germline V gene. The CDR3 DNA is TGTGCCAGCAGCCAAGGCATACAGGGGAACTATGGCTACACCTTC. Translating it yields CASSQGIQGNYGYTF.

Of note for this clone: Other DNA sequences within the sample encode an identical CDR3. The chain combines TRBV11-2 with TRBJ2-3; possibly TRBD2 for D (6 bases). The CDR3 is made up of 14 amino acids. Germline assignment: CDR1 SGHAT and CDR2 FQNNGV. With 3 bases removed from V and 0 bases from J, the gap between germline ends came to 7 bases. The CDR3 is CASSFGTSTDTQYF. The CDR3 DNA reads TGTGCCAGCAGCTTCGGGACTAGCACAGATACGCAGTATTTT.

The V gene is TRBV7-6, the J gene TRBJ2-5, with TRBD1 as a possible D gene (5 bases). The J call may be faulty, since TRBJ2-7 better matches the DNA end. The CDR3 sequence is 13 residues long. The germline V gene has CDR1 SGHVS and CDR2 FNYEAQ. CDR3 sequence (DNA): TGTGCCAGCAGCATCCAGCAGGGTTACGAGCAGTACTTC. It codes for CASSIQQGYEQYF.

The chain carries TRBV6-1 and TRBJ1-5; 7 bases agree with TRBD1. The CDR3 is made up of 16 amino acids. Germline assignment: CDR1 MNHNS and CDR2 SASEGT. Germline trimming cut 2 bases from V and 0 bases from J; bases unmatched to any gene: 4. CDR3 amino acids: CASSELGQRSNQPQHF. In DNA form, the CDR3 reads TGTGCCAGCAGTGAATTGGGACAGCGTAGCAATCAGCCCCAGCATTTT.

V is TRBV7-2 and J is TRBJ1-2; D call uncertain. The germline CDR1 and CDR2 sequences are SGHTA and FQGNSA. Trimming took off 3 bases at V and 4 bases at J, with 12 bases between the two ends. The CDR3 spans 14 residues. CDR3 bases: TGTGCCAGCAGCTTTCAAAGTTCGGGCTATGGCTACACCTTC. The encoded protein is CASSFQSSGYGYTF.

This clone was detected once. The chain links TRBV4-1 to TRBJ2-1; the match to TRBD2 covers 10 bases. This CDR3 spans 19 amino acids. J lost 4 bases, V lost 1 base, and 13 bases had no gene match. Germline CDR1 is MGHRA and CDR2 is YSYEKL. The CDR3 is CASSQAARGAGGLYNEQFF. CDR3 sequence (DNA): TGCGCCAGCAGCCAAGCCGCGCGCGGAGCGGGAGGGTTATACAATGAGCAGTTCTTC.

This clone was recorded once. The genes are TRBV28 and TRBJ1-3, with 11 bases lining up with TRBD1. Germline V gene lookup returns CDR1 MDHEN and CDR2 SYDVKM. This CDR3 comprises 14 residues. The ends lost 7 bases at V and 4 bases at J; junction bases unmatched: 3. The CDR3 DNA reads TGTGCCAGCACGAGGGACAGGGGGGGAAACACCATATATTTT. Amino acids: CASTRDRGGNTIYF.

This clone has only one observation. The J gene is TRBJ2-7, the V gene TRBV7-2, with D unclear. Germline V CDR1 and CDR2: SGHTA, FQGNSA. Trimming removed 5 bases at V and 3 bases at J, with 8 bases between. The CDR3 extends over 12 amino acids. This CDR3 reads CASSNKIYEQYF. CDR3 DNA: TGTGCCAGCAGCAATAAAATCTACGAGCAGTACTTC.

This sequence joins TRBV5-6 and TRBJ2-7, with TRBD2 identical over 11 bases. J lost 2 bases, V lost 2 bases, and 15 bases had no gene match. CDR3 length equals 19 residues. CDR1 is SGHDT, CDR2 YYEEEE, per germline. This CDR3 is CASSFIPGLADPRPYEQYF. The CDR3 DNA reads as TGTGCCAGCAGCTTTATACCGGGACTAGCGGATCCAAGACCCTACGAGCAGTACTTC. Full variable domain (outside the CDR3, taken from reference TRBV5-6 and TRBJ2-7): DAGVTQSPTHLIKTRGQQVTLRCSPKSGHDTVSWYQQALGQGPQFIFQYYEEEERQRGNFPDRFSGHQFPNYSSELNVNALLLGDSALYLCASSFIPGLADPRPYEQYFGPGTRLTVT.

This sequence joins TRBV6-1 and TRBJ1-5; no firm D call. The ends were cut back, 8 bases at V and 7 bases at J, with 12 bases in the middle. Per the germline V gene, CDR1 is MNHNS and CDR2 is SASEGT. The CDR3 length is 12 residues. The CDR3 sequence: CASEGSGQPQHF. The CDR3 DNA is TGTGCCAGCGAGGGTTCGGGGCAGCCCCAGCATTTT.

This rearrangement joins TRBV19 to TRBJ2-5; D is unclear. The CDR3 totals 14 residues. The V gene's germline CDR1 is LNHDA and CDR2 SQIVND (reference sequence). Between the trimmed V and J ends, which lost 1 base and 2 bases, there was a span of 8 bases. The DNA of the CDR3 is TGTGCCAGTAGTATAGGGCTCGGGCAAGAGACCCAGTACTTC. Translated: CASSIGLGQETQYF.

For the CDR3, the DNA is TGTGCCAGCAGTCCCCGGGACAGCTCCTACAATGAGCAGTTCTTC. The encoded protein is CASSPRDSSYNEQFF. The chain recombines TRBV27 with TRBJ2-1, with 7 nucleotides matching TRBD1. V lost 5 bases and J lost 0; bases outside the gene matches: 4. The CDR3 totals 15 residues. In germline, CDR1 is MNHEY, CDR2 SMNVEV (reference sequence).